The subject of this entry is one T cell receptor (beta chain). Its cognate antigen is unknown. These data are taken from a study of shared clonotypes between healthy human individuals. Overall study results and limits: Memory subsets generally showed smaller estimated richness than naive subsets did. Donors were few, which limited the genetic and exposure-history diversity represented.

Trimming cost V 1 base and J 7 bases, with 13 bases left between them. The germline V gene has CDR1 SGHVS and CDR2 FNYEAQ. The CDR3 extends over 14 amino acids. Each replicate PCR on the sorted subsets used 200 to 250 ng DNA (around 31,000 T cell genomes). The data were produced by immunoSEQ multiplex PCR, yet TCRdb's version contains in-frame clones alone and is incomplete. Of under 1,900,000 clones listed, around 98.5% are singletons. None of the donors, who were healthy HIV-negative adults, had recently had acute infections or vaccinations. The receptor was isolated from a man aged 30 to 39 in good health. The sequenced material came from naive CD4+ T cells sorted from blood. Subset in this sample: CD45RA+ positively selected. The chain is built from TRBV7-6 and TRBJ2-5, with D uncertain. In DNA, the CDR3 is TGTGCCAGCAGCTTAGGTGAAGGGTCAGCGACCCAGTACTTC. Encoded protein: CASSLGEGSATQYF.